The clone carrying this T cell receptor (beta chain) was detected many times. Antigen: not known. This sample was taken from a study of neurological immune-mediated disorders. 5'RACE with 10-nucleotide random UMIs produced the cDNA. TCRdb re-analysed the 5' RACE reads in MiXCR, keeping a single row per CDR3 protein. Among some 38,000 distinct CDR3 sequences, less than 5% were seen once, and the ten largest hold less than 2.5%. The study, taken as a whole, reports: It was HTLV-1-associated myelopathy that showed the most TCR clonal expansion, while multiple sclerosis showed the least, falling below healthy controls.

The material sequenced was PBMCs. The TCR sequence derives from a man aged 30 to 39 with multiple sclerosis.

Here the CDR3 DNA reads TGTGCCAGCACCTATACGGGGGGAGGCTACACCTTC. Translation gives CASTYTGGGYTF. The chain joins TRBV7-2 to TRBJ1-2, with D perhaps TRBD1 (5 bases). This CDR3 is 12 amino acids long. V lost 7 bases to trimming and J lost 8 bases, with 14 bases between them. Germline CDR1 reads SGHTA; CDR2 reads FQGNSA.